This T cell receptor (beta chain) is drawn from a study of graft-versus-host responses after intestinal transplantation. Study summary: Recipients underwent multivisceral, liver-intestinal, or isolated intestinal transplants. Tacrolimus and steroids were given for two to three years to all recipients after anti-thymocyte globulin induction. General study points: Recipient marrow showed GvH clones, some seen first in ileum or blood.

This CDR3 spans 14 amino acids. CDR1 and CDR2 from the germline V gene are SGHRS and YFSETQ. V shed 10 bases and J 4 bases; nucleotides not matched to a gene: 12. Points on this clone: The antigen is unknown.

The table came from immunoSEQ multiplex PCR; TCRdb's copy has only in-frame clones and leaves some out. Counted here are under 90,000 clones, around 93% occurring once; the ten biggest clones make up 0.3% to 0.45%. This TCR came from a human donor who was the organ donor for an intestinal transplant. The sequencing here drew on unstimulated CD4+ T cells sorted from spleen or lymph node cells, taken before transplant. The V and J genes are TRBV5-1 and TRBJ2-3, with 7 bases aligning to TRBD2. CDR3 amino acids: CAGSTGTIADTQYF. CDR3 nucleotide sequence: TGCGCCGGATCGACCGGGACTATTGCAGATACGCAGTATTTT.